The clone carrying this TCR beta chain was found many times. Its antigen is currently unknown. This sample stems from a study of metastatic and nonmetastatic thyroid tumors. All patients were untreated before thyroid surgery. The CDR3 extends over 15 amino acids. CDR1 MDHEN and CDR2 SYDVKM come from the germline V gene. V lost 6 bases, J lost 5 bases, and 16 bases lay in between. Study conclusions and caveats: Significantly greater TCR beta diversity was reportedly found in malignant thyroid tumors than in benign nodules (in blood and tumor).

TCRdb re-called the PCR reads via MiXCR. The table records some 83,000 clones, approximately 12% of them present only once. Sequencing was done on a sample of tumor tissue. The rearrangement uses TRBV28 and TRBJ1-4, with D unresolved. The clonotype comes from a female donor with papillary thyroid cancer or a benign thyroid nodule (not recorded which). Some clones in this sample may be carry-over from other donors' samples. The CDR3 bases are TGTGCCAGCAGCCCTGAAAGGGCCCTCAATGAAAAACTGTTTTTT. As protein: CASSPERALNEKLFF.